The 6 T cell receptor beta chains given below trace back to one sample, sequenced in a study of regulatory T cells in long-lasting Graves disease. Time point specified: newly diagnosed GD, antithyroid drugs for less than 3 months. PBMC-derived RNA was used for the TCR library. Construction of TCR beta libraries relied on iRepertoire HTBI primers and on Arm-PCR targeting CDR3 regions. TCRdb called the multiplex PCR reads again in MiXCR, with one record for every CDR3 protein. The sample shows about 430,000 distinct CDR3 sequences, 15% of them seen only once. This same sample was also part of a study on T cells in Graves' hyperthyroidism and ophthalmopathy.

Here the sequenced sample was peripheral blood mononuclear cells (PBMCs), taken at new diagnosis, from a patient treated with antithyroid drugs. All receptors derive from a woman in her thirties or forties with Graves disease.

Many counts were recorded for this clonotype. The chain combines TRBV28 with TRBJ2-7, with 7 nucleotides matching TRBD2. V lost 1 base to trimming and J lost 0 bases; unmatched junction nucleotides: 9. In germline, CDR1 is MDHEN, CDR2 SYDVKM. The CDR3 covers 17 residues. CDR3 amino acids: CASSLSRLAGSSYEQYF. The CDR3 DNA is TGTGCCAGCAGTTTATCACGACTAGCTGGTTCCTCCTACGAGCAGTACTTC.

In its sample, this clonotype was seen many times. This chain links TRBV7-2 with TRBJ2-7; D unresolved. The germline V gene encodes CDR1 SGHTA and CDR2 FQGNSA. V gave up 3 bases and J gave up 2 bases, with 11 bases separating them. This CDR3 is built from 14 residues. The CDR3 DNA sequence: TGTGCCAGCAGCTTTGGTGGGGTTCCCTACGAGCAGTACTTC. Translated: CASSFGGVPYEQYF.

This clonotype has more than one count but fewer than ten. V and J are TRBV6-1 and TRBJ2-5; TRBD1 aligns across 8 bases. The CDR3 is 15 amino acids. Germline V CDR1 and CDR2: MNHNS, SASEGT. V was pared by 7 bases and J by 2 bases, with 9 bases of the junction left unmatched. In DNA form, the CDR3 reads TGTGCCAGCATCTCTCCGAGACAGGGGCAAGAGACCCAGTACTTC. Translated, it gives CASISPRQGQETQYF.

The chain combines TRBV19 with TRBJ2-7; 9 bases are a match to TRBD1. Germline V gives CDR1 LNHDA, CDR2 SQIVND (reference sequence). V shed 8 bases and J 3 bases; nucleotides not matched to a gene: 8. This CDR3 has 14 amino acids. CDR3 coding DNA: TGTGCCAGTTCGACAGGGGGTATCTTCTACGAGCAGTACTTC. Its translation: CASSTGGIFYEQYF.

This clonotype was detected many times. The gene calls are TRBV20-1 and TRBJ2-7; 8 nucleotides match TRBD2. The V gene's germline CDR1 is DFQATT and CDR2 SNEGSKA (reference sequence). This CDR3 has 14 amino acids. After removal of 2 bases from V and 6 bases from J, the junction contained 9 bases not matched to a gene. The CDR3 loop is CSARTGTSRPEQYF. The CDR3 coding sequence is TGCAGTGCTAGAACCGGGACTAGTCGGCCCGAGCAGTACTTC.

Notes on this clonotype: Mismatch with germline at one junction end may stem from a read error. V gene TRBV27 combines with J gene TRBJ1-2; 9 bases line up with TRBD1. CDR1 MNHEY and CDR2 SMNVEV come from the germline V gene (reference sequence). The CDR3 has 17 amino acids. The CDR3 nucleotides read TGTGCCAGCAGTCTAGCCGCGGGACAGGGCAGTAGGTATGGCTGCACCTTC. This translates into CASSLAAGQGSRYGCTF.